This TCR beta chain was recovered during a study of cytomegalovirus exposure and HLA in healthy donors. As for the study in general: Unique TCRs numbering around 85 million, obtained from HLA-typed donors, made up an early data release. Genotyping showed roughly 83% of 300 to 450 donors falling in the Caucasian-associated ancestry cluster. General study findings and limits: A later analysis linked a missense DCLRE1C variant to TCR beta V- and J-gene trimming.

Trimming pared 4 bases from V and 4 bases from J, leaving 17 bases between. The CDR3 spans 15 residues. Germline V gene data show CDR1 as SGDLS and CDR2 as YYNGEE. Vbeta (60) and Jbeta (13) primers were used in the PCR. Method: immunoSEQ multiplex PCR; TCRdb's copy keeps in-frame clones and lacks some. The table lists 150,000 or so clones, 80% of them singletons. With respect to this clone: Its antigen is currently unknown.

The TCR comes from a middle-aged woman in good health and CMV-seropositive. This rearrangement joins TRBV9 to TRBJ1-2; D is perhaps TRBD1 (6 bases). The sample taken for sequencing was PBMCs. DNA of the CDR3: TGTGCCAGCAGCCCCGTCCTCGGACAGTTCTATGGCTACACCTTC. Protein product: CASSPVLGQFYGYTF.